One and the same sample provided the 28 T cell receptor beta chains below, sequenced in a study of blood T cell repertoires in COVID-19. Generated by immunoSEQ multiplex PCR, the TCRdb table keeps only in-frame clones and is missing some. The sample records 95,000 to 150,000 clones, around four fifths being singletons. The specimen sequenced was peripheral blood. These receptor sequences come from a man of 80 years or more with active or convalescent COVID-19.

This clone appeared a single time. This sequence joins TRBV13 and TRBJ2-3; 9 nucleotides align to TRBD1. Germline lookup yields CDR1 PRHDT and CDR2 FYEKMQ (reference sequence). The CDR3 spans 16 residues. With 3 bases clipped from V and 4 bases from J, the junction kept 8 bases outside the gene matches. In DNA form, the CDR3 reads TGTGCCAGCAGCTTGCCGGGACAGGGTGTAGCAGATACGCAGTATTTT. Its protein product is CASSLPGQGVADTQYF.

Here the CDR3 DNA reads TGTGCCAGCAGCTTTCGGGACTATAATTCACCCCTCCACTTT. Residues: CASSFRDYNSPLHF. The chain combines TRBV5-4 with TRBJ1-6; D ambiguous. CDR3 size: 14 residues. V dropped 2 bases and J dropped 3 bases, with 6 bases sitting between them. CDR1 SGHNT and CDR2 YYREEE come from the germline V gene (reference sequence).

This chain joins TRBV5-6 and TRBJ1-1, with a weak D call TRBD1 (5 bases). V dropped 5 bases and J dropped 8 bases, with 13 bases sitting between them. Germline values: CDR1 SGHDT, CDR2 YYEEEE. The CDR3 totals 12 residues. CDR3 DNA: TGTGCCAGCAGAAGGCAGGGCTACGAAGCTTTCTTT. Its protein is CASRRQGYEAFF.

The rearrangement joins TRBV27 to TRBJ1-1; D is possibly TRBD1 (5 bases). V shed 4 bases and J shed 4 bases, with 10 bases lying between them. Germline CDR1 reads MNHEY; CDR2 reads SMNVEV (reference sequence). This CDR3 spans 13 amino acids. The CDR3 region is CASSWGGSTEAFF. CDR3 sequence (DNA): TGTGCCAGCAGTTGGGGCGGGAGCACTGAAGCTTTCTTT.

J is TRBJ1-1 and V is TRBV10-3; possible D gene TRBD1, 5 bases. The germline V and J ends were trimmed by 1 base and 5 bases, with 11 bases remaining between them. The CDR3 runs to 14 residues. Germline V gives CDR1 ENHRY, CDR2 SYGVKD. CDR3 sequence (DNA): TGTGCCATCAGTGAGTTAGGGGTGAGAACTGAAGCTTTCTTT. It yields the protein CAISELGVRTEAFF.

The chain carries TRBV7-6 and TRBJ2-2, with 12 bases identical to TRBD2. The germline V gene has CDR1 SGHVS and CDR2 FNYEAQ. V lost 2 bases, J lost 1 base, and 5 bases stayed unmatched. There are 18 residues in the CDR3. The CDR3 DNA reads TGTGCCAGCAGCTTAATCCTAGCGGGGGGGATGAACACCGGGGAGCTGTTTTTT. Protein: CASSLILAGGMNTGELFF. The full variable domain, rest sourced from reference TRBV7-6 and TRBJ2-2, is GAGVSQSPRYKVTKRGQDVALRCDPISGHVSLYWYRQALGQGPEFLTYFNYEAQQDKSGLPNDRFSAERPEGSISTLTIQRTEQRDSAMYRCASSLILAGGMNTGELFFGEGSRLTVL.

The chain carries TRBV19 and TRBJ1-5; 8 bases align to TRBD1. Germline lookup yields CDR1 LNHDA and CDR2 SQIVND (reference sequence). With 3 bases clipped from V and 0 bases from J, the junction kept 4 bases outside the gene matches. The CDR3 totals 16 residues. The CDR3: CASSMGGQVSNQPQHF. CDR3 coding DNA: TGTGCCAGTAGTATGGGGGGACAGGTTAGCAATCAGCCCCAGCATTTT.

This chain joins TRBV9 and TRBJ2-1, with D tentatively TRBD2 (7 bases). V was trimmed by 4 bases and J by 2 bases, leaving 13 bases between them. The CDR3 is 15 residues long. Per the germline V gene, CDR1 is SGDLS and CDR2 is YYNGEE. The CDR3 DNA reads TGTGCCAGCAGCCGCGAAGGGGGGGCCTACAATGAGCAGTTCTTC. Protein: CASSREGGAYNEQFF.

This chain joins TRBV11-2 and TRBJ1-2; 10 bases are a match to TRBD1. Germline lookup yields CDR1 SGHAT and CDR2 FQNNGV. Germline trimming cut 5 bases from V and 8 bases from J; bases unmatched to any gene: 8. The CDR3 contains 14 residues. This CDR3 reads CASSPPGQGRGYTF. The CDR3 nucleotides are TGTGCCAGCAGCCCACCGGGACAGGGGAGGGGCTACACCTTC.

The table lists this clone with many counts. The rearrangement uses TRBV6-4 and TRBJ2-1, with TRBD2 as a possible D gene (6 bases). The length of the CDR3 is 13 residues. V lost 4 bases and J 6 bases, leaving 10 bases between the germline ends. Per germline, CDR1 MRHNA and CDR2 SNTAGT. In DNA form, the CDR3 reads TGTGCCAGCAGTGCGGGGGAGATCAATGAGCAGTTCTTC. This encodes CASSAGEINEQFF.

The V call is TRBV6-2 or TRBV6-3, the J call TRBJ2-2; 7 bases agree with TRBD2. CDR1 and CDR2 from the germline V gene are MNHEY and SVGEGT. The ends lost 6 bases at V and 5 bases at J; junction bases unmatched: 6. The CDR3 totals 14 residues. CDR3 DNA: TGTGCCAGCAGCCGAGGACTAGTAACCGGGGAGCTGTTTTTT. Its translation: CASSRGLVTGELFF.

This chain links TRBV5-1 with TRBJ1-4; D perhaps matches TRBD1 (5 bases). CDR3 length equals 16 residues. Germline V gene sequence: CDR1 SGHRS, CDR2 YFSETQ. Between the trimmed V and J ends, which lost 4 bases and 7 bases, there was a span of 20 bases. CDR3 coding DNA: TGCGCCAGCAGCGCCCGTCTGGGGGGGAACGGTGAAAAACTGTTTTTT. Protein sequence: CASSARLGGNGEKLFF.

This chain connects TRBV15 to TRBJ1-1, with TRBD1 matching over 8 bases. The CDR3 totals 13 residues. The V gene's germline CDR1 is LNHNV and CDR2 YYDKDF (reference sequence). Trimming took 0 bases from V and 10 from J; bases not matched to a gene: 4. The CDR3 protein is CATSRDRGTGAFF. CDR3 DNA sequence: TGTGCCACCAGCAGAGATAGGGGGACAGGAGCTTTCTTT.

The chain links TRBV10-3 to TRBJ2-1; 8 nucleotides align to TRBD2. The junction had 9 bases not matched to a gene; V was cut back by 2 bases and J by 15 bases. The CDR3 contains 13 residues. The germline gives CDR1 ENHRY, CDR2 SYGVKD. The CDR3 nucleotides are TGTGCCATCAGTGAGGGTGTCGGTGCGGGGGGGTTCTTC. Residues: CAISEGVGAGGFF.

This chain uses TRBV28 with TRBJ1-6; D ambiguous. CDR3 length: 14 residues. The V gene's germline CDR1 is MDHEN and CDR2 SYDVKM. V was pared by 6 bases and J by 5 bases, with 11 bases between. The CDR3 DNA reads TGTGCCAGCAGCCCCCCGGTCCATAATTCACCCCTCCACTTT. Residues: CASSPPVHNSPLHF.

Concerning this clone itself: The identical CDR3 is also encoded by other nucleotide sequences in the sample. The V and J genes are TRBV27 and TRBJ2-3; 11 nucleotides line up with TRBD2. The CDR3 is 15 amino acids. Germline V gives CDR1 MNHEY, CDR2 SMNVEV (reference sequence). V was pared by 3 bases and J by 4 bases, with 3 bases of the junction left unmatched. The CDR3 sequence: CASSFSGGASDTQYF. CDR3 DNA: TGTGCCAGCAGTTTTAGCGGGGGGGCGTCAGATACGCAGTATTTT.

This sequence joins TRBV7-6 and TRBJ2-7; 7 bases agree with TRBD1. This CDR3 comprises 14 residues. CDR1 and CDR2 from the germline V gene are SGHVS and FNYEAQ. The V segment lost 6 bases and the J segment 2 bases; nucleotides outside the gene matches: 7. CDR3 residues: CASSPGTEAYEQYF. The CDR3 DNA sequence: TGTGCCAGCAGTCCCGGGACAGAAGCCTACGAGCAGTACTTC.

There are a few counts of this clone. The chain uses TRBV4-3 and TRBJ1-3; TRBD1 matches 7 bases. J gave up 2 bases and V 1 base, and 5 bases lay outside the gene matches. The germline V gene encodes CDR1 LGHNA and CDR2 YSLEER. The CDR3 spans 16 residues. CDR3 sequence reads: CASSQGTGDTGNTIYF. The CDR3 DNA follows: TGCGCCAGCAGCCAAGGAACAGGGGACACTGGAAACACCATATATTTT.

This clone was recorded only once. In DNA, the CDR3 is TGTGCCTGGAGTGTACTGAACACCATATATTTT. Residues: CAWSVLNTIYF. The chain joins TRBV30 to TRBJ1-3; D ambiguous. Germline CDR1 GTSNPN, CDR2 SVGIG (reference sequence). This CDR3 spans 11 amino acids. V was cut by 0 bases and J by 7 bases, with 4 bases left in between. Full variable domain (rest looked up from reference TRBV30 and TRBJ1-3): SQTIHQWPATLVQPVGSPLSLECTVEGTSNPNLYWYRQAAGRGLQLLFYSVGIGQISSEVPQNLSASRPQDRQFILSSKKLLLSDSGFYLCAWSVLNTIYFGEGSWLTVV.

The V gene is TRBV5-1, the J gene TRBJ2-1; 11 bases match TRBD2. The ends lost 0 bases at V and 7 bases at J; junction bases unmatched: 9. Germline V lookup: CDR1 SGHRS, CDR2 YFSETQ. CDR3 length: 17 residues. This chain's CDR3 is CASSLVLAGGLGNEQFF. The CDR3 DNA sequence: TGCGCCAGCAGCTTGGTTCTAGCGGGGGGTCTGGGTAATGAGCAGTTCTTC.

The chain links TRBV24-1 to TRBJ2-1, with unresolved D. This CDR3 is built from 15 residues. Trimming shortened V by 0 bases and J by 0 bases, and 5 bases separated the two germline ends. The germline CDR1 and CDR2 sequences are KGHDR and SFDVKD. The CDR3 loop is CATSDLMSSYNEQFF. DNA of the CDR3: TGTGCCACCAGTGATTTGATGAGCTCCTACAATGAGCAGTTCTTC.

This chain uses TRBV27 with TRBJ1-2; no reliable D call. The V end was cut by 2 bases, the J end by 6 bases, with 10 bases between. Germline V lookup: CDR1 MNHEY, CDR2 SMNVEV (reference sequence). The CDR3 is 13 amino acids. DNA for the CDR3: TGTGCCAGCAGTTTAACGGGGATCGATGGCTACACCTTC. Translating it yields CASSLTGIDGYTF.

V gene TRBV11-2 combines with J gene TRBJ2-1, with TRBD1 matching over 7 bases. The germline V gene has CDR1 SGHAT and CDR2 FQNNGV. This CDR3 comprises 15 residues. V shed 5 bases and J 8 bases; nucleotides not matched to a gene: 12. CDR3 in amino acids: CASSLQQGQGYEQFF. CDR3 nucleotides: TGTGCCAGCAGCCTCCAACAGGGGCAGGGATATGAGCAGTTCTTC. The full variable domain, completed using reference TRBV11-2 and TRBJ2-1, is EAGVAQSPRYKIIEKRQSVAFWCNPISGHATLYWYQQILGQGPKLLIQFQNNGVVDDSQLPKDRFSAERLKGVDSTLKIQPAKLEDSAVYLCASSLQQGQGYEQFFGPGTRLTVL.

A single count supports this clone. V gene TRBV11-2 combines with J gene TRBJ1-1; D is undetermined. Germline V lookup: CDR1 SGHAT, CDR2 FQNNGV. The CDR3 is 13 residues long. V lost 1 base, J lost 2 bases, and 5 bases lay in between. The CDR3 region has the DNA TGTGCCAGCAGCTTAGGCGGTAACACTGAAGCTTTCTTT. As protein: CASSLGGNTEAFF.

The chain has TRBV4-2 and TRBJ2-7; D possibly corresponds to TRBD2 (5 bases). Trimming removed 1 base at V and 6 bases at J, with 16 bases between. Germline V gene lookup returns CDR1 LGHNA and CDR2 YNFKEQ. There are 15 residues in the CDR3. This CDR3 reads CASSQVLTSLAEQYF. In DNA form, the CDR3 reads TGTGCCAGCAGCCAAGTTCTCACATCCCTAGCCGAGCAGTACTTC.

The chain couples TRBV29-1 to TRBJ2-5; 8 bases map to TRBD1. Germline V CDR1 and CDR2: SQVTM, ANQGSEA. This CDR3 has 14 amino acids. V dropped 4 bases and J dropped 5; count of bases not matched to a gene: 9. CDR3 protein: CSVASGGVVETQYF. In DNA form, the CDR3 reads TGCAGCGTTGCCTCAGGGGGCGTAGTGGAGACCCAGTACTTC.

The rearrangement links TRBV9 to TRBJ1-1; D uncertain. V gave up 0 bases and J gave up 1 base, with 4 bases separating them. The CDR3 is 13 residues long. Germline lookup yields CDR1 SGDLS and CDR2 YYNGEE. The CDR3 here is CASSVAQNTEAFF. CDR3 DNA: TGTGCCAGCAGCGTAGCCCAGAACACTGAAGCTTTCTTT.

The chain joins TRBV19 to TRBJ2-1, with TRBD1 matching over 7 bases. Trimming took 6 bases from V and 8 from J; bases not matched to a gene: 10. CDR1 and CDR2 from the germline V gene are LNHDA and SQIVND (reference sequence). CDR3 length equals 14 residues. The CDR3 sequence: CASSRRQGFDEQFF. The CDR3 DNA sequence: TGTGCCAGTAGCCGTAGACAGGGTTTCGATGAGCAGTTCTTC.